Listed below are T cell receptor beta chains from one sample, sequenced in a study of shared clonotypes between healthy human individuals. Libraries were prepared by immunoSEQ multiplex PCR; TCRdb keeps only in-frame clonotypes and omits some of them. The sample consists of around 700,000 clones, around 90% of them appearing once. Source material: naive CD8+ T cells sorted from blood. These receptors all stem from a man aged 25 to 45 in good health. Each CDR3 is given with its conserved first and last residue. D genes are given only for firm matches.

D gene: .
V gene: TRBV7-9
J gene: TRBJ2-5
CDR3 protein: CASSPQGWETQYF
CDR3 DNA: TGTGCCAGCAGTCCGCAGGGGTGGGAGACCCAGTACTTC

D gene: TRBD1
V gene: TRBV30
J gene: TRBJ2-7
CDR3 protein: CAWDRGTYEQYF
CDR3 DNA: TGTGCCTGGGACAGGGGAACCTACGAGCAGTACTTC

D gene: .
V gene: TRBV19
J gene: TRBJ2-7
CDR3 protein: CASSTAPFQYEQYF
CDR3 DNA: TGTGCCAGTAGTACGGCCCCATTTCAGTACGAGCAGTACTTC

D gene: TRBD2
V gene: TRBV7-8
J gene: TRBJ2-1
CDR3 protein: CASSLVAGTSAYNEQFF
CDR3 DNA: TGTGCCAGCAGCTTAGTGGCCGGGACTAGCGCATACAATGAGCAGTTCTTC

D gene: TRBD1
V gene: TRBV9
J gene: TRBJ1-4
CDR3 protein: CASSVGVGTGFANEKLFF
CDR3 DNA: TGTGCCAGCAGCGTAGGTGTCGGGACAGGGTTCGCTAATGAAAAACTGTTTTTT

D gene: .
V gene: TRBV7-7
J gene: TRBJ2-7
CDR3 protein: CASSLGQGNSYEQYF
CDR3 DNA: TGTGCCAGCAGCTTAGGTCAGGGGAACTCCTACGAGCAGTACTTC

D gene: .
V gene: TRBV7-5
J gene: TRBJ2-7
CDR3 protein: CARSPYEQYF
CDR3 DNA: TGTGCCAGAAGCCCCTACGAGCAGTACTTC

D gene: TRBD2
V gene: TRBV19
J gene: TRBJ2-5
CDR3 protein: CASSIRAGQETQYF
CDR3 DNA: TGTGCCAGTAGTATTCGAGCGGGACAAGAGACCCAGTACTTC

D gene: TRBD1
V gene: TRBV28
J gene: TRBJ1-2
CDR3 protein: CASSLRTGEIYGYTF
CDR3 DNA: TGTGCCAGCAGTTTAAGGACAGGAGAGATCTATGGCTACACCTTC

D gene: TRBD1
V gene: TRBV9
J gene: TRBJ2-7
CDR3 protein: CASTGDRAPYEQYF
CDR3 DNA: TGTGCCAGCACTGGGGACAGGGCGCCATACGAGCAGTACTTC

D gene: .
V gene: TRBV7-2
J gene: TRBJ2-1
CDR3 protein: CASSSGPSNEQFF
CDR3 DNA: TGTGCCAGCAGCTCCGGGCCTTCCAATGAGCAGTTCTTC

D gene: .
V gene: TRBV5-6
J gene: TRBJ1-5
CDR3 protein: CASSLGSWEGGNQPQHF
CDR3 DNA: TGTGCCAGCAGCTTGGGCTCGTGGGAGGGTGGCAATCAGCCCCAGCATTTT